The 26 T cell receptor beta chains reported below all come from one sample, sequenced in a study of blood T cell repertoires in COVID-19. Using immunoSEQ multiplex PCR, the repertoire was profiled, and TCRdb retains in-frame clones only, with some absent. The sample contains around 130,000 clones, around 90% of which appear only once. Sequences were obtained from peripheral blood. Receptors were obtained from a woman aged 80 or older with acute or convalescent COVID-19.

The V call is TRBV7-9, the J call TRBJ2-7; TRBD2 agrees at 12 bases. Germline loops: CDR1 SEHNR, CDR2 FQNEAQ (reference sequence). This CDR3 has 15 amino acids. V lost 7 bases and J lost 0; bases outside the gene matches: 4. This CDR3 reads CASTLAGGSSYEQYF. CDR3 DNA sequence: TGTGCCAGCACCCTAGCGGGGGGGAGCTCCTACGAGCAGTACTTC. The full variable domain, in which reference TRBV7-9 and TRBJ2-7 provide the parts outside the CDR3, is DTGVSQNPRHKITKRGQNVTFRCDPISEHNRLYWYRQTLGQGPEFLTYFQNEAQLEKSRLLSDRFSAERPKGSFSTLEIQRTEQGDSAMYLCASTLAGGSSYEQYFGPGTRLTVT.

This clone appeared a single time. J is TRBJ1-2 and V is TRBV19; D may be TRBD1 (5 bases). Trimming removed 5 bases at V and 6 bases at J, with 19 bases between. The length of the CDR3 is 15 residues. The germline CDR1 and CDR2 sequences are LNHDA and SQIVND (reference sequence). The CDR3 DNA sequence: TGTGCCAGTAGTTATGGGTGGGGCATTCTGGATGGCTACACCTTC. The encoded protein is CASSYGWGILDGYTF.

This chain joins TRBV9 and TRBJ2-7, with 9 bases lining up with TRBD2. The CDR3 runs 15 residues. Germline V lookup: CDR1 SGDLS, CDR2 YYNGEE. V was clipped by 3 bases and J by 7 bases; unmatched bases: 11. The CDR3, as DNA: TGTGCCAGCAGCGAACTAGCGGGCCCCGGTGCGGAGCAGTACTTC. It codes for CASSELAGPGAEQYF. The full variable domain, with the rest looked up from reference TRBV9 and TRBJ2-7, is DSGVTQTPKHLITATGQRVTLRCSPRSGDLSVYWYQQSLDQGLQFLIQYYNGEERAKGNILERFSAQQFPDLHSELNLSSLELGDSALYFCASSELAGPGAEQYFGPGTRLTVT.

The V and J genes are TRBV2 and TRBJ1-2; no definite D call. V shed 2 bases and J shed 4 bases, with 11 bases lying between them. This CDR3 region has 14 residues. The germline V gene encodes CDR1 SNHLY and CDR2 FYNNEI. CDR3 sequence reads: CASSEIANFYGYTF. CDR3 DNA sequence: TGTGCCAGCAGTGAAATAGCAAACTTCTATGGCTACACCTTC.

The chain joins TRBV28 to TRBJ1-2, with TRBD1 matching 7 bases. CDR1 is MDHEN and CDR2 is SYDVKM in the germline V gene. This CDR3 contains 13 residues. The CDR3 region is CRAGGIGSYGYTF. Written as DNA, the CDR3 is TGTAGGGCAGGGGGTATTGGGTCCTATGGCTACACCTTC.

CDR3 loop: CASSKGDRGPVGYTF. In DNA, the CDR3 is TGTGCCAGCAGCAAAGGCGACAGGGGGCCTGTTGGCTACACCTTC. The V gene is TRBV21-1, the J gene TRBJ1-2; whether TRBD1, the table's D call, matches the DNA was not checked. TRBV21-1 is reported as a pseudogene. This CDR3 region has 15 residues.

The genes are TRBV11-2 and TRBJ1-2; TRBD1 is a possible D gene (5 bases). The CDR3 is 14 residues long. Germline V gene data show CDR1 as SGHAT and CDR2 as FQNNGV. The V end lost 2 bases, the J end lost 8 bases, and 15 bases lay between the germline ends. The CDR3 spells CASSLFLAGIGYTF. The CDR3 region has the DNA TGTGCCAGCAGCTTATTTCTCGCAGGGATAGGCTACACCTTC.

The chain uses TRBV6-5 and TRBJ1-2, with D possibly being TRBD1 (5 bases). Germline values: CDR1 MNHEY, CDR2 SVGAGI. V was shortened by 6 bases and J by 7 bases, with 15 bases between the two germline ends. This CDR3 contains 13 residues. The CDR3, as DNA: TGTGCCAGCAGGGGAGGAGGGGCTGGTGGCTACACCTTC. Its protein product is CASRGGGAGGYTF.

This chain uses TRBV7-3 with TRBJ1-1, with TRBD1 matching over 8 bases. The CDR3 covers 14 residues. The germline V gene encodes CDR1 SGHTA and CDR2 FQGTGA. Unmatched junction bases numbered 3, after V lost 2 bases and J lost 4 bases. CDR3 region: CASSLQGALTEAFF. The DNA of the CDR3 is TGTGCCAGCAGCTTACAGGGGGCGCTCACTGAAGCTTTCTTT.

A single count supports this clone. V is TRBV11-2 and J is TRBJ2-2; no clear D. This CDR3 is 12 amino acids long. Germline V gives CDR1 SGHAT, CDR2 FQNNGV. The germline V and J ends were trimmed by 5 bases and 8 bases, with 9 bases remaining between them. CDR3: CASSSNRGELFF. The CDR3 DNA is TGTGCCAGCAGCAGCAATCGAGGGGAGCTGTTTTTT.

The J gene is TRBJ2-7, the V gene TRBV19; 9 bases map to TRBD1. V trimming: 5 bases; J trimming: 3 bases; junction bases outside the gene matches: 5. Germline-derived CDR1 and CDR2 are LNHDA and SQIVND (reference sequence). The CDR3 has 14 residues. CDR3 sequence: CASSLRQGGYEQYF. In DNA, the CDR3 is TGTGCCAGTAGTCTCCGACAGGGGGGCTACGAGCAGTACTTC.

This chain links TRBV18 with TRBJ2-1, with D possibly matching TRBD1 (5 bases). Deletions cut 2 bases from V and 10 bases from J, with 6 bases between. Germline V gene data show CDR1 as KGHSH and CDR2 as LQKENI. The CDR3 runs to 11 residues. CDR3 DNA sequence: TGTGCCAGCTCACCAGACAGAGAGCAGTTCTTC. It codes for CASSPDREQFF.

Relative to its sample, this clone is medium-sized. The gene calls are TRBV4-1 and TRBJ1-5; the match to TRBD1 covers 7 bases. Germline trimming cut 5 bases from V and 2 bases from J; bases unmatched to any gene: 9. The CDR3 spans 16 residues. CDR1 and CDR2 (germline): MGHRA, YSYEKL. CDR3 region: CASSFSFQGGNQPQHF. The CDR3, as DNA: TGCGCCAGCAGCTTCTCCTTCCAGGGGGGCAATCAGCCCCAGCATTTT.

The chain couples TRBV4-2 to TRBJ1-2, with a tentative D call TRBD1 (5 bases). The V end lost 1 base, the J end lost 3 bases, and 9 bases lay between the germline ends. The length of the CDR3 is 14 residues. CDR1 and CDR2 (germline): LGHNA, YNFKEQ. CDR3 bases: TGTGCCAGCAGCCAAGTCGGAGGGGACTATGGCTACACCTTC. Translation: CASSQVGGDYGYTF.

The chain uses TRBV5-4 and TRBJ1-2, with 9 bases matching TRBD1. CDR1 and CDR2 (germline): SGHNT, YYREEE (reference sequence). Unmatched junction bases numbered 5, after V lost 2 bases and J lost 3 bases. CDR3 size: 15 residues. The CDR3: CASSFPGQGHYGYTF. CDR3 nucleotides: TGTGCCAGCAGCTTTCCGGGACAGGGACACTATGGCTACACCTTC.

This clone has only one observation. The CDR3 bases are TGTGCCTGGAGGGGGACACCAAATCAGCCCCAGCATTTT. Encoded protein: CAWRGTPNQPQHF. V and J are TRBV30 and TRBJ1-5; a possible D gene is TRBD1 (6 bases). This CDR3 spans 13 amino acids. Trimming cost V 3 bases and J 4 bases, with 10 bases left between them. Germline V CDR1 and CDR2: GTSNPN, SVGIG (reference sequence).

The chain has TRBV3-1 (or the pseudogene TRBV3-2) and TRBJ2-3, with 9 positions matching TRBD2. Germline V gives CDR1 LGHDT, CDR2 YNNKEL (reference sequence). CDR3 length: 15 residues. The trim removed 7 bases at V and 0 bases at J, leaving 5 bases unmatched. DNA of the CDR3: TGTGCCAGCACCTTAGCGGGGGCCAGCACAGATACGCAGTATTTT. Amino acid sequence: CASTLAGASTDTQYF.

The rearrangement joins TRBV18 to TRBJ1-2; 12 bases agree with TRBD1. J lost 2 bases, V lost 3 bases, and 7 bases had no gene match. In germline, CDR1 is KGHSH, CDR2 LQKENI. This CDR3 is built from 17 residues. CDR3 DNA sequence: TGTGCCAGCTCACCCCCAGGGACAGGGGGCGCAAACTATGGCTACACCTTC. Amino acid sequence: CASSPPGTGGANYGYTF.

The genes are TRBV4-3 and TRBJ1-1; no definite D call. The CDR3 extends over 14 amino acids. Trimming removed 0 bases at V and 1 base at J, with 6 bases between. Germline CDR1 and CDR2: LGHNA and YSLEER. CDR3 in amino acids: CASSQEARNTEAFF. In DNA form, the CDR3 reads TGCGCCAGCAGCCAAGAGGCCAGGAACACTGAAGCTTTCTTT.

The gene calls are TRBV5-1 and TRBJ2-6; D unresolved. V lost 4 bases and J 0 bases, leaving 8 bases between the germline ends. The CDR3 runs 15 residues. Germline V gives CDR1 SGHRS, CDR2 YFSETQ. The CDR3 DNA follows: TGCGCCAGCAGCACGGGTAGCTCTGGGGCCAACGTCCTGACTTTC. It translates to CASSTGSSGANVLTF.

CDR3 DNA sequence: TGTGCCAGCAGCCCAGGGACTACCCGGTCTGGAAACACCATATATTTT. Translation gives CASSPGTTRSGNTIYF. The rearrangement uses TRBV6-2 or TRBV6-3 and TRBJ1-3, with D possibly being TRBD1 (5 bases). The CDR3 is 16 residues long. V was shortened by 6 bases and J by 1 base, with 16 bases between the two germline ends. Germline CDR1 and CDR2: MNHEY and SVGEGT.

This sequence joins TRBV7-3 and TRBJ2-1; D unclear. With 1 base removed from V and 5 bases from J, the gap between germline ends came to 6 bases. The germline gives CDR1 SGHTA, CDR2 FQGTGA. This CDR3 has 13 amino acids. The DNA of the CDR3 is TGTGCCAGCAGCTTAAGCAGAAACAATGAGCAGTTCTTC. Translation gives CASSLSRNNEQFF.

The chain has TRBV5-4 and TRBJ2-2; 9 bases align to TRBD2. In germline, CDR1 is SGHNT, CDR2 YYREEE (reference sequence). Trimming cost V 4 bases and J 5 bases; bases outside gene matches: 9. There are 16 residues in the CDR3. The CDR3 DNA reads TGTGCCAGCAGCCCCCGGGAGAGCGGGGGGACCGGGGAGCTGTTTTTT. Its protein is CASSPRESGGTGELFF.

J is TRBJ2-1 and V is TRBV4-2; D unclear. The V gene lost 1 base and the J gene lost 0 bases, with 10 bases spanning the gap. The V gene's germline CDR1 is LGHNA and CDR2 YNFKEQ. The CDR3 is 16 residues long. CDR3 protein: CASSQGAESSYNEQFF. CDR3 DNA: TGTGCCAGCAGCCAAGGTGCGGAAAGCTCCTACAATGAGCAGTTCTTC.

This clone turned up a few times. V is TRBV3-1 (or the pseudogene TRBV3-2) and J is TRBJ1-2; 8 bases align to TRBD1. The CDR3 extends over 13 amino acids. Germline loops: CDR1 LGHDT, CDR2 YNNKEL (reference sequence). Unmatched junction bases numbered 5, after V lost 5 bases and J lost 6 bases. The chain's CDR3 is CASSYRGGNGYTF. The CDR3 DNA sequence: TGTGCCAGCAGCTACAGGGGGGGAAATGGCTACACCTTC.

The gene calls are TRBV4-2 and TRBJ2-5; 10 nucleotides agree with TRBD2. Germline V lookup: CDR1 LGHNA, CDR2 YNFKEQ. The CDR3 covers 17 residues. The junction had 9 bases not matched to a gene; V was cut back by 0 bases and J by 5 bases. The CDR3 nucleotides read TGTGCCAGCAGCCAAGATTCCAGCGGGGGGGCCGGTGAGACCCAGTACTTC. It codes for CASSQDSSGGAGETQYF.